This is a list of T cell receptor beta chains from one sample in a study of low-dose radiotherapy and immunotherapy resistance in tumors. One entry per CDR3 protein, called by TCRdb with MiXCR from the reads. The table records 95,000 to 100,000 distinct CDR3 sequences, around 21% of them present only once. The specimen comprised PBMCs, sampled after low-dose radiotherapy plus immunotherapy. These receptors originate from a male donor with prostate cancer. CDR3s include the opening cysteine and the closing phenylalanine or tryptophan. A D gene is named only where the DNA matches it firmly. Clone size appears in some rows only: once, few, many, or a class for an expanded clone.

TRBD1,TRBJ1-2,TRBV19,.,TGTGCCAGTAGTCCCGGGACAGGGGAAGGCTACACCTTC,CASSPGTGEGYTF
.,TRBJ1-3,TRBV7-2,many,TGTGCCAGCAGCTCCCAGGGTCCGGGATCTGGAAACACCATATATTTT,CASSSQGPGSGNTIYF
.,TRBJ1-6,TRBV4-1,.,TGCGCCAGCAGCGCTGGGGCAGCCATAAACTATAATTCACCCCTCCACTTT,CASSAGAAINYNSPLHF
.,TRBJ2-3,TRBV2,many,TGTGCCAGTAGCTCGCGCCCCCCTGGCACAGATACGCAGTATTTT,CASSSRPPGTDTQYF
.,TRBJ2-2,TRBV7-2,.,.,CASSRRGLMGGELFFF
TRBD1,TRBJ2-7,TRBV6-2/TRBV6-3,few,TGTGCCAGCAGTTTACAGGGGGGAAAGTCCTACGAGCAGTACTTC,CASSLQGGKSYEQYF
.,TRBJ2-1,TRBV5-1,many,TGCGCCAGCAGCTTGGATCCAGGCGAGGGGAATGAGCAGTTCTTC,CASSLDPGEGNEQFF
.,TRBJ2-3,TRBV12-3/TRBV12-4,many,TGTGCCAGCAGCTATGACCATTCTAGCACAGATACGCAGTATTTT,CASSYDHSSTDTQYF
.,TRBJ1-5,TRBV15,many,TGTGCCACCAGCAGAGTCGAGTCGCCCCAGCATTTT,CATSRVESPQHF
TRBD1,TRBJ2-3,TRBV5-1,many,TGCGCCAGCAGCTTGGACAGGGGGACAGATACGCAGTATTTT,CASSLDRGTDTQYF
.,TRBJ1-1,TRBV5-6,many,TGTGCCAGCAGCTTGTTGTATCAAGCGAACACTGAAGCTTTCTTT,CASSLLYQANTEAFF
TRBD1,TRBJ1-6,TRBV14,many,TGTGCCAGCAGCCGTCGGACAGGGGGTTATAATTCACCCCTCCACTTT,CASSRRTGGYNSPLHF
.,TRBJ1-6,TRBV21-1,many,TGTGCCAGCAGCAATCCTCCGGGACGGACAGCTTGGAGACCCCTCCACTTT,CASSNPPGRTAWRPLHF
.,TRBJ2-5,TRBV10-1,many,TGCGCCAGCAGTGACCTAGGGACCGGACAAGAGACCCAGTACTTC,CASSDLGTGQETQYF
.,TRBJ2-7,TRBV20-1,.,TGCAGTGCTAGAGGGTGGTTCGGGTCCTACGAGCAGTACTTC,CSARGWFGSYEQYF
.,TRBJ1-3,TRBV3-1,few,TGTGCCAGCAGCCAAATGGCTCCCTCTGGAAACACCATATATTTT,CASSQMAPSGNTIYF